The subject of this entry is one TCR beta chain. Its antigen is as yet unknown. MiXCR was run by TCRdb on the 5' RACE reads, yielding one entry per CDR3 protein. Of about 39,000 distinct CDR3 sequences in the sample, 6% to 6.5% are singletons; the top ten hold about 0.81%. This entry is derived from a study of T-cell memory formation after mild COVID-19. The V and J ends lost 1 base and 13 bases respectively, with 16 bases between them. Germline loops: CDR1 SGHRS, CDR2 YFSETQ. CDR3 length: 13 residues. The study's findings and limits: Pre-infection memory contained some responding clones, which suggested that cross-reactive memory had joined.

V is TRBV5-1 and J is TRBJ2-3; D is possibly TRBD1 or TRBD2 (6 bases each). The sequence derives from an adult who had mild COVID-19 (a few samples of this study predate the infection). Cell type and time point are not known. Sequenced sample: PBMCs or a T cell subset sorted from them (not recorded which). This chain's CDR3 is CASSLILGGTEYF. CDR3 coding DNA: TGCGCCAGCAGCTTGATCCTGGGGGGCACGGAGTATTTT.